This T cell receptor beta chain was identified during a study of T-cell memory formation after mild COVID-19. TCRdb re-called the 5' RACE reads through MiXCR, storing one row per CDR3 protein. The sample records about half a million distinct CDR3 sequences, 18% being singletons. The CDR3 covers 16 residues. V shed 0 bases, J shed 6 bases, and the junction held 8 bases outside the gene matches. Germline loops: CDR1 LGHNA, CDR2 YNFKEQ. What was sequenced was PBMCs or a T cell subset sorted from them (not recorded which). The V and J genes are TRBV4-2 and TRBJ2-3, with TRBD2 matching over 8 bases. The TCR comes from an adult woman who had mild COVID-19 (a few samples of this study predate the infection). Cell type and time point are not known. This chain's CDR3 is CASSQDKAGVVDTQYF. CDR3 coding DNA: TGTGCCAGCAGCCAAGATAAAGCGGGAGTGGTGGATACGCAGTATTTT.